The entry below gives a single T cell receptor beta chain sequence along with its context. The Seattle patients, enrolled during active infection, were followed longitudinally. These data come from a study of blood T cell repertoires in COVID-19. As for the study in general: Samples representing acute and convalescent COVID-19 were sourced from the United States, Italy and Spain.

Authors' processing steps: Amplification of reference gene primers was used by the study to estimate nucleated cell counts. Here immunoSEQ multiplex PCR was the method, and the copy in TCRdb shows in-frame clones only, minus some. From that table come the V and J calls and clone size; the DNA was used to work out D and trimming. The table shows roughly 69,000 clones, with more than 80% occurring only once. The TCR sequence derives from a man in his forties or fifties with COVID-19, enrolled during active disease. The specimen sequenced was peripheral blood.

The CDR3 DNA reads TGTGCCAGCAGCGTAGTCGGACAGACTTACAATGAGCAGTTCTTC. This gives the protein CASSVVGQTYNEQFF. This chain uses TRBV9 with TRBJ2-1, with a possible D match to TRBD1 (6 bases). There are 15 residues in the CDR3. The germline V and J ends were trimmed by 0 bases and 4 bases, with 11 bases remaining between them. Germline CDR1 is SGDLS and CDR2 is YYNGEE.